The 24 T cell receptor beta chains listed next were all sequenced from one sample in a study of control samples from healthy donors and cancer patients. Method: immunoSEQ multiplex PCR; TCRdb's copy keeps in-frame clones and lacks some. The sample has fewer than 200,000 clones; around 93% are singletons. The sequenced material came from blood. The receptors shown here come from a woman aged 55-70 years in good health.

This sequence joins TRBV6-5 and TRBJ1-1; D remains unclear. The germline gives CDR1 MNHEY, CDR2 SVGAGI. This CDR3 region has 14 residues. V was trimmed by 0 bases and J by 1 base, leaving 6 bases between them. The CDR3 loop reads CASSYSKKNTEAFF. The CDR3 DNA is TGTGCCAGCAGTTACTCGAAGAAGAACACTGAAGCTTTCTTT.

The rearrangement links TRBV18 to TRBJ1-6; D not certain. Germline CDR1 reads KGHSH; CDR2 reads LQKENI. With 2 bases removed from V and 6 bases from J, the gap between germline ends came to 11 bases. There are 15 residues in the CDR3. The CDR3 DNA reads TGTGCCAGCTCACCAGGGCAGGTCGGTAATTCACCCCTCCACTTT. This sequence encodes CASSPGQVGNSPLHF.

This clone was picked up one time. The rearrangement joins TRBV29-1 to TRBJ1-1; D gene unclear. Between the trimmed V and J ends, which lost 5 bases and 1 base, there was a span of 14 bases. Germline V gives CDR1 SQVTM, CDR2 ANQGSEA. This CDR3 region has 14 residues. CDR3 in DNA: TGCAGCGTTCCGAAGAGGAAGGAGAACACTGAAGCTTTCTTT. It specifies CSVPKRKENTEAFF. The full variable domain, in which reference TRBV29-1 and TRBJ1-1 provide the parts outside the CDR3, is SAVISQKPSRDICQRGTSLTIQCQVDSQVTMMFWYRQQPGQSLTLIATANQGSEATYESGFVIDKFPISRPNLTFSTLTVSNMSPEDSSIYLCSVPKRKENTEAFFGQGTRLTVV.

The sample holds one count of this clone. The chain joins TRBV7-9 to TRBJ1-3, with 8 bases identical to TRBD1. Germline V CDR1 and CDR2: SEHNR, FQNEAQ (reference sequence). After removal of 3 bases from V and 2 bases from J, the junction contained 3 bases not matched to a gene. This CDR3 comprises 15 residues. The CDR3: CASSFRTGTGNTIYF. CDR3 nucleotides: TGTGCCAGCAGCTTTCGGACAGGGACTGGAAACACCATATATTTT.

The chain has TRBV5-1 and TRBJ1-2; 7 nucleotides agree with TRBD1. The V gene end was trimmed by 0 bases and the J gene end by 2 bases; junction bases not matched to a gene: 7. Germline assignment: CDR1 SGHRS and CDR2 YFSETQ. This CDR3 spans 16 amino acids. The CDR3 bases are TGCGCCAGCAGCTTGGATAGGGACAGCCCAAACTATGGCTACACCTTC. It translates to CASSLDRDSPNYGYTF.

This clone appeared a single time. The J gene is TRBJ2-2, the V gene TRBV3-1 (or the pseudogene TRBV3-2); the D is unclear. Between the trimmed V and J ends, which lost 1 base and 1 base, there was a span of 1 base. Per germline, CDR1 LGHDT and CDR2 YNNKEL (reference sequence). This CDR3 is built from 13 residues. The CDR3 DNA reads as TGTGCCAGCAGCCAAGGGAACACCGGGGAGCTGTTTTTT. This codes for CASSQGNTGELFF.

CDR3 region: CASSLAGEDYGYTF. The CDR3 nucleotides read TGTGCCAGCAGCCTCGCTGGGGAGGACTATGGCTACACCTTC. The chain combines TRBV7-9 with TRBJ1-2; D is unresolved. Trimming pared 5 bases from V and 3 bases from J, leaving 13 bases between. The CDR3 extends over 14 amino acids. Germline V CDR1 and CDR2: SEHNR, FQNEAQ (reference sequence).

The chain is built from TRBV7-6 and TRBJ1-6; TRBD1 agrees at 9 bases. Germline trimming cut 6 bases from V and 0 bases from J; bases unmatched to any gene: 6. This CDR3 is built from 17 residues. Germline CDR1 SGHVS, CDR2 FNYEAQ. In nucleotides, the CDR3 is TGTGCCAGCAGAAAAGGACAGGGGAGCTCCTATAATTCACCCCTCCACTTT. Translated: CASRKGQGSSYNSPLHF.

This clone showed up just once. The CDR3 spells CASSLQGSMNTEAFF. The CDR3 DNA follows: TGTGCCAGCAGCTTGCAGGGGTCCATGAACACTGAAGCTTTCTTT. This sequence joins TRBV7-2 and TRBJ1-1; the D gene is possibly TRBD1 (6 bases). The CDR3 totals 15 residues. Trimming removed 3 bases from V and 0 bases from J, with 11 bases in between. The V gene's germline CDR1 is SGHTA and CDR2 FQGNSA.

J is TRBJ1-1 and V is TRBV6-5; D may be TRBD1 (6 bases). V lost 0 bases to trimming and J lost 3 bases, with 11 bases between them. The CDR3 spans 15 residues. The germline CDR1 and CDR2 sequences are MNHEY and SVGAGI. The CDR3 loop is CASSYSIRGDTEAFF. The CDR3 DNA is TGTGCCAGCAGTTACTCGATTAGGGGGGACACTGAAGCTTTCTTT.

V is TRBV20-1 and J is TRBJ1-5; D gene ambiguous. The CDR3 is made up of 15 amino acids. Germline lookup yields CDR1 DFQATT and CDR2 SNEGSKA (reference sequence). Trimming stripped 3 bases from V and 3 bases from J, with 15 bases between. The CDR3 coding sequence is TGCAGTGCTAGTGGCGGGGAGAGGGACAATCAGCCCCAGCATTTT. Its protein product is CSASGGERDNQPQHF.

The chain carries TRBV7-2 and TRBJ1-3, with 8 bases aligning to TRBD1. CDR1 and CDR2 (germline): SGHTA, FQGNSA. Trimming cost V 5 bases and J 1 base; bases outside gene matches: 10. This CDR3 has 17 residues. In DNA form, the CDR3 reads TGTGCCAGCAGCCCCCGGACAGGGAAATTTTCTGGAAACACCATATATTTT. Protein product: CASSPRTGKFSGNTIYF.

The chain has TRBV11-2 and TRBJ2-7; D gene unclear. The CDR3 spans 15 residues. The V end lost 5 bases, the J end lost 3 bases, and 17 bases lay between the germline ends. CDR1 SGHAT and CDR2 FQNNGV come from the germline V gene. For the CDR3, the DNA is TGTGCCAGCAGCGTCGCCCTGGGATTCTTCTACGAGCAGTACTTC. This encodes CASSVALGFFYEQYF. Drawing the rest from reference TRBV11-2 and TRBJ2-7, the complete variable domain is EAGVAQSPRYKIIEKRQSVAFWCNPISGHATLYWYQQILGQGPKLLIQFQNNGVVDDSQLPKDRFSAERLKGVDSTLKIQPAKLEDSAVYLCASSVALGFFYEQYFGPGTRLTVT.

This chain connects TRBV19 to TRBJ1-2; perhaps TRBD1 as D (6 bases). The ends were cut back, 4 bases at V and 4 bases at J, with 16 bases in the middle. The length of the CDR3 is 15 residues. The germline V gene encodes CDR1 LNHDA and CDR2 SQIVND (reference sequence). The CDR3 DNA sequence: TGTGCCAGTAGTACTGAAACAGGGATCGGCTATGGCTACACCTTC. Translated: CASSTETGIGYGYTF.

V is TRBV6-2 or TRBV6-3 and J is TRBJ2-7; unclear D gene. Germline V lookup: CDR1 MNHEY, CDR2 SVGEGT. V dropped 6 bases and J dropped 0 bases, with 15 bases sitting between them. CDR3 size: 15 residues. In DNA, the CDR3 is TGTGCCAGCAGCTTCGGGTCCTCAAGCTCCTACGAGCAGTACTTC. Translated, it gives CASSFGSSSSYEQYF.

The chain uses TRBV7-9 and TRBJ2-7; possible D gene TRBD2, 5 bases. Trimming pared 10 bases from V and 0 bases from J, leaving 13 bases between. Germline lookup yields CDR1 SEHNR and CDR2 FQNEAQ (reference sequence). The CDR3 spans 13 residues. The CDR3 is CATATRGSYEQYF. The CDR3 nucleotides are TGTGCCACTGCAACCCGGGGCTCCTACGAGCAGTACTTC.

To note about this clone: The identical CDR3 is also encoded by other nucleotide sequences in the sample. The chain combines TRBV7-2 with TRBJ2-1; D might be TRBD1 (5 bases). The CDR3 extends over 13 amino acids. With 0 bases removed from V and 6 bases from J, the gap between germline ends came to 6 bases. Germline CDR1 and CDR2: SGHTA and FQGNSA. The CDR3 bases are TGTGCCAGCAGCTTAGCCCAGGGCAATGAGCAGTTCTTC. It translates to CASSLAQGNEQFF.

This sequence joins TRBV11-2 and TRBJ1-2; possibly TRBD1 for D (5 bases). Germline CDR1 reads SGHAT; CDR2 reads FQNNGV. Trimming stripped 4 bases from V and 0 bases from J, with 15 bases between. The CDR3 totals 16 residues. The CDR3 is CASSSARRDANYGYTF. In DNA form, the CDR3 reads TGTGCCAGCAGCTCCGCCCGAAGGGACGCTAACTATGGCTACACCTTC.

V and J are TRBV7-2 and TRBJ1-6; 8 nucleotides align to TRBD1. CDR1 SGHTA and CDR2 FQGNSA come from the germline V gene. The CDR3 sequence is 13 residues long. With V trimmed by 5 bases and J by 9 bases, 3 bases remained unmatched. CDR3 protein: CASSVDRASPLHF. The CDR3 DNA reads as TGTGCCAGCAGCGTGGACAGGGCTTCACCCCTCCACTTT.

This rearrangement joins TRBV7-2 to TRBJ2-1; no clear D. The germline gives CDR1 SGHTA, CDR2 FQGNSA. The CDR3 spans 16 residues. Trimming shortened V by 3 bases and J by 9 bases, and 21 bases separated the two germline ends. In DNA form, the CDR3 reads TGTGCCAGCAGCTTTGGGTTTGCGCCCATACGGGTTGAGCAGTTCTTC. As protein: CASSFGFAPIRVEQFF.

The chain combines TRBV5-4 with TRBJ1-1, with TRBD1 matching 10 bases. The CDR3 has 15 residues. The J segment lost 6 bases and the V segment lost 2 bases, leaving 7 bases of the junction unmatched. CDR1 is SGHNT and CDR2 is YYREEE in the germline V gene (reference sequence). Written as DNA, the CDR3 is TGTGCCAGCAGCTTTCGACAGGGGGCTATGGCTGAAGCTTTCTTT. Encoded protein: CASSFRQGAMAEAFF.

This clone was picked up one time. The chain has TRBV7-9 and TRBJ1-6; 10 positions agree with TRBD1. The ends lost 8 bases at V and 10 bases at J; junction bases unmatched: 5. Germline CDR1 and CDR2: SEHNR and FQNEAQ (reference sequence). This CDR3 spans 13 amino acids. The CDR3 DNA reads as TGTGCCAGCGTCGGACAGGGGGACTCACCCCTCCACTTT. Its protein is CASVGQGDSPLHF. Full variable domain (outside the CDR3, taken from reference TRBV7-9 and TRBJ1-6): DTGVSQNPRHKITKRGQNVTFRCDPISEHNRLYWYRQTLGQGPEFLTYFQNEAQLEKSRLLSDRFSAERPKGSFSTLEIQRTEQGDSAMYLCASVGQGDSPLHFGNGTRLTVT.

The chain combines TRBV5-4 with TRBJ2-5; 11 bases are a match to TRBD2. The CDR3 covers 16 residues. Per germline, CDR1 SGHNT and CDR2 YYREEE (reference sequence). The V segment lost 4 bases and the J segment 2 bases; nucleotides outside the gene matches: 7. The CDR3 DNA reads as TGTGCCAGCAGCCCCAGGGGACTAGCGGTTCAAGAGACCCAGTACTTC. It specifies CASSPRGLAVQETQYF.

This chain joins TRBV5-1 and TRBJ2-7; 8 bases are a match to TRBD1. The length of the CDR3 is 16 residues. CDR1 and CDR2 (germline): SGHRS, YFSETQ. V lost 0 bases to trimming and J lost 7 bases; unmatched junction nucleotides: 12. The CDR3 sequence is CASSLVSGGATKEQYF. In nucleotides, the CDR3 is TGCGCCAGCAGCTTGGTTTCAGGGGGCGCAACTAAAGAGCAGTACTTC.